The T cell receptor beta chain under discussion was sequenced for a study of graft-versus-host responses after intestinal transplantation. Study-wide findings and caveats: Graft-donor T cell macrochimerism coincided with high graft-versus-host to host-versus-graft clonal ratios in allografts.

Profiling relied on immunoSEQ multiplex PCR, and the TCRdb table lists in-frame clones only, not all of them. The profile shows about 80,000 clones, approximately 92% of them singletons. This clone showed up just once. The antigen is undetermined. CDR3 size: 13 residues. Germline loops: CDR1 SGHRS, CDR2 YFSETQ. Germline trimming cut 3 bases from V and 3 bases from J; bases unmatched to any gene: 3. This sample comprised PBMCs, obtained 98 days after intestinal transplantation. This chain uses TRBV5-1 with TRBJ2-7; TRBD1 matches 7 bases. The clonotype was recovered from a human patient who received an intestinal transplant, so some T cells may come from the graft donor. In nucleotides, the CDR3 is TGCGCCAGCAGCTCCGGACAGGACTACGAGCAGTACTTC. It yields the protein CASSSGQDYEQYF.